Listed below are T cell receptor beta chains from one sample, sequenced in a study of a mutant IDH1 vaccine in newly diagnosed glioma. These receptors' antigens are unknown. TCRdb keeps only in-frame clones here, not all; method: immunoSEQ multiplex PCR. The sample holds about 94,000 clones; under 90% are singletons and the top ten take approximately 0.8%. The sequencing used PBMCs, collected from a glioma patient whose treatment included an IDH1 peptide vaccine. Source of these receptors: a woman in her fifties or sixties with glioma. Both conserved end residues are part of each CDR3. Fields, in order: D gene, V gene, J gene, CDR3 protein, CDR3 DNA. D genes are given only for firm matches.

D gene: TRBD1
V gene: TRBV28
J gene: TRBJ1-5
CDR3 protein: CASSLMTGDPNQPQHF
CDR3 DNA: TGTGCCAGCAGTTTAATGACAGGGGACCCCAATCAGCCCCAGCATTTT

D gene: TRBD2
V gene: TRBV27
J gene: TRBJ2-7
CDR3 protein: CASSLAASGPYEQYF
CDR3 DNA: TGTGCCAGCAGTTTAGCGGCTAGCGGCCCCTACGAGCAGTACTTC

D gene: NA
V gene: TRBV18
J gene: TRBJ2-5
CDR3 protein: CASSPPSEETQYF
CDR3 DNA: TGTGCCAGCTCACCCCCAAGCGAAGAGACCCAGTACTTC

D gene: NA
V gene: TRBV4-2
J gene: TRBJ2-7
CDR3 protein: CASSQEVAPTYEQYF
CDR3 DNA: TGTGCCAGCAGCCAAGAGGTCGCCCCAACCTACGAGCAGTACTTC

D gene: NA
V gene: TRBV9
J gene: TRBJ2-7
CDR3 protein: CASSVAQEAYEQYF
CDR3 DNA: TGTGCCAGCAGCGTAGCGCAGGAGGCCTACGAGCAGTACTTC

D gene: NA
V gene: TRBV28
J gene: TRBJ2-2
CDR3 protein: CASSPRDTANTGELFF
CDR3 DNA: TGTGCCAGCAGTCCTCGGGACACGGCGAACACCGGGGAGCTGTTTTTT

D gene: NA
V gene: TRBV6-5
J gene: TRBJ2-7
CDR3 protein: CASRETPQSRQYF
CDR3 DNA: TGTGCCAGCAGGGAGACTCCACAAAGCCGGCAGTACTTC

D gene: TRBD2
V gene: TRBV11-2
J gene: TRBJ2-7
CDR3 protein: CASSFRDYSYEQYF
CDR3 DNA: TGTGCCAGCAGCTTCCGGGACTACTCCTACGAGCAGTACTTC

D gene: NA
V gene: TRBV6-6
J gene: TRBJ2-5
CDR3 protein: CASIVREGGTQYF
CDR3 DNA: TGTGCCAGCATAGTTCGGGAAGGGGGGACCCAGTACTTC

D gene: NA
V gene: TRBV6-1
J gene: TRBJ2-4
CDR3 protein: CASDSLAKNIQYF
CDR3 DNA: TGTGCCAGTGACAGCCTAGCCAAAAACATTCAGTACTTC

D gene: NA
V gene: TRBV5-4
J gene: TRBJ2-2
CDR3 protein: CASSFFRGHGTGELFF
CDR3 DNA: TGTGCCAGCAGCTTTTTTAGGGGACACGGCACCGGGGAGCTGTTTTTT

D gene: NA
V gene: TRBV18
J gene: TRBJ2-3
CDR3 protein: CASSPEAGAKDTQYF
CDR3 DNA: TGTGCCAGCTCACCAGAGGCGGGGGCGAAAGATACGCAGTATTTT

D gene: TRBD2
V gene: TRBV19
J gene: TRBJ2-1
CDR3 protein: CASTRGGSSYNEQFF
CDR3 DNA: TGTGCCAGTACCCGGGGAGGGAGCTCCTACAATGAGCAGTTCTTC

D gene: NA
V gene: TRBV7-3
J gene: TRBJ2-6
CDR3 protein: CASSPDSGANVLTF
CDR3 DNA: TGTGCCAGCAGCCCAGACTCTGGGGCCAACGTCCTGACTTTC

D gene: TRBD1
V gene: TRBV5-1
J gene: TRBJ1-2
CDR3 protein: CASSPEGQHTYGYTF
CDR3 DNA: TGCGCCAGCAGCCCGGAGGGACAGCATACCTATGGCTACACCTTC

D gene: TRBD1
V gene: TRBV5-1
J gene: TRBJ1-2
CDR3 protein: CASSSRGQLNYGYTF
CDR3 DNA: TGCGCCAGCAGCTCGCGGGGACAGTTGAACTATGGCTACACCTTC